The 6 T cell receptor beta chains in this list originate from one sample, sequenced in a study of OX40 agonist ivuxolimab in advanced cancers. Here immunoSEQ multiplex PCR was the method, and the copy in TCRdb shows in-frame clones only, minus some. The sample lists 60,000 to 90,000 clones; about 86% were seen once. The source was CD4+ or CD8+ T cells sorted from blood, collected in a trial of the OX40 agonist ivuxolimab. Every receptor here comes from an adult with an advanced solid tumor such as melanoma, head and neck, liver or kidney cancer.

The chain combines TRBV19 with TRBJ2-7; D remains ambiguous. Trimming removed 4 bases from V and 0 bases from J, with 13 bases in between. The CDR3 loop spans 15 amino acids. Germline assignment: CDR1 LNHDA and CDR2 SQIVND (reference sequence). This CDR3 reads CASSTLGPSSYEQYF. The CDR3 DNA reads as TGTGCCAGTAGTACCCTCGGGCCAAGCTCCTACGAGCAGTACTTC. Full variable domain (outside the CDR3, taken from reference TRBV19 and TRBJ2-7): DGGITQSPKYLFRKEGQNVTLSCEQNLNHDAMYWYRQDPGQGLRLIYYSQIVNDFQKGDIAEGYSVSREKKESFPLTVTSAQKNPTAFYLCASSTLGPSSYEQYFGPGTRLTVT.

This chain joins TRBV10-1 and TRBJ2-1; 9 bases line up with TRBD1. Germline values: CDR1 WNHNN, CDR2 SYGVQD (reference sequence). This CDR3 is built from 14 residues. J lost 4 bases, V lost 5 bases, and 3 bases had no gene match. This CDR3 is CASSFDRGYNEQFF. CDR3 coding DNA: TGCGCCAGCAGTTTTGACAGGGGGTACAATGAGCAGTTCTTC.

The chain recombines TRBV6-5 with TRBJ2-3; 9 bases line up with TRBD2. The CDR3 runs to 16 residues. V was clipped by 0 bases and J by 4 bases; unmatched bases: 5. Germline V lookup: CDR1 MNHEY, CDR2 SVGAGI. This chain's CDR3 is CASSYSELAGSDTQYF. The CDR3 DNA reads TGTGCCAGCAGTTACTCCGAGCTAGCGGGATCAGATACGCAGTATTTT.

The chain couples TRBV15 to TRBJ2-1, with TRBD2 identical over 9 bases. CDR1 is LNHNV, CDR2 YYDKDF, per germline (reference sequence). V dropped 0 bases and J dropped 8; count of bases not matched to a gene: 17. The CDR3 is 19 residues long. CDR3: CATSRDYTGLREGRDEQFF. CDR3 bases: TGTGCCACCAGCAGAGATTATACAGGGTTGCGGGAGGGCCGGGATGAGCAGTTCTTC.

The CDR3 DNA follows: TGTGCCAGCAGCCCTGGACTAGCGGGGGCTGAGACCCAGTACTTC. It translates to CASSPGLAGAETQYF. This chain joins TRBV7-3 and TRBJ2-5, with TRBD2 matching over 13 bases. This CDR3 is 15 amino acids long. Looked up from germline, CDR1 is SGHTA and CDR2 is FQGTGA. Trimming removed 5 bases from V and 5 bases from J; junction bases left unmatched: 5.

This clone was seen once. The chain is built from TRBV7-9 and TRBJ2-3, with D unclear. V gave up 5 bases and J gave up 3 bases, with 9 bases separating them. Germline V gives CDR1 SEHNR, CDR2 FQNEAQ (reference sequence). This CDR3 is built from 13 residues. CDR3 bases: TGTGCCAGCAGCCCTCCTTGGACAGATACGCAGTATTTT. Translating gives CASSPPWTDTQYF.